The 27 T cell receptor beta chains presented below share a single source sample, sequenced in a study of blood T cell repertoires in COVID-19. TCRdb keeps only in-frame clones here, not all; method: immunoSEQ multiplex PCR. The data hold about 220,000 clones, with 84% observed a single time. Sequenced material: peripheral blood. The receptors stem from a woman in her sixties with acute or convalescent COVID-19.

This chain connects TRBV6-6 to TRBJ1-5; D is perhaps TRBD1 (5 bases). Trimming pared 6 bases from V and 4 bases from J, leaving 10 bases between. Germline V gene sequence: CDR1 MNHNY, CDR2 SVGAGI (reference sequence). The CDR3 runs to 13 residues. CDR3 DNA sequence: TGTGCCAGCAGGGCCCCAGGGAATCAGCCCCAGCATTTT. Amino acids: CASRAPGNQPQHF.

This chain joins TRBV9 and TRBJ1-5; a weak D match, TRBD1 (5 bases). The V end was cut by 4 bases, the J end by 2 bases, with 10 bases between. CDR1 is SGDLS, CDR2 YYNGEE, per germline. This CDR3 is 14 amino acids long. CDR3 DNA: TGTGCCAGCAGCATGGGGGGAGGCAATCAGCCCCAGCATTTT. Protein sequence: CASSMGGGNQPQHF.

The V call is TRBV18, the J call TRBJ1-2; TRBD1 aligns across 9 bases. This CDR3 has 15 residues. The V gene end was trimmed by 3 bases and the J gene end by 2 bases; junction bases not matched to a gene: 4. Germline lookup yields CDR1 KGHSH and CDR2 LQKENI. CDR3 nucleotides: TGTGCCAGCTCACCCTTAGGACAGGGGAACTATGGCTACACCTTC. The encoded protein is CASSPLGQGNYGYTF.

The rearrangement links TRBV6-5 to TRBJ1-5; the match to TRBD1 covers 8 bases. CDR3 length: 15 residues. Germline values: CDR1 MNHEY, CDR2 SVGAGI. The ends lost 6 bases at V and 6 bases at J; junction bases unmatched: 10. The CDR3, as DNA: TGTGCCAGCAGGGACCAGGGGGCGCTCCCTCAGCCCCAGCATTTT. Its translation: CASRDQGALPQPQHF.

The chain uses TRBV7-2 and TRBJ2-5; 9 bases map to TRBD1. The CDR3 totals 17 residues. From germline, CDR1 is SGHTA and CDR2 FQGNSA. The V and J ends lost 5 bases and 5 bases, in that order; junction bases with no gene match: 15. DNA for the CDR3: TGTGCCAGCAGCCTACACCTAAACAGGGGGCGCGAGGAGACCCAGTACTTC. As protein: CASSLHLNRGREETQYF.

The CDR3 nucleotides read TGCAGCGTTGAAGGCCCAGGGATCTACGAGCAGTACTTC. It specifies CSVEGPGIYEQYF. The chain joins TRBV29-1 to TRBJ2-7, with a tentative D call TRBD1 (5 bases). The CDR3 is 13 amino acids. The germline CDR1 and CDR2 sequences are SQVTM and ANQGSEA. Trimming left V 1 base short and J 3 bases short, with 10 bases between.

The chain carries TRBV11-3 and TRBJ2-1; 7 nucleotides match TRBD1. The V gene end was trimmed by 1 base and the J gene end by 5 bases; junction bases not matched to a gene: 5. The length of the CDR3 is 15 residues. The germline V gene has CDR1 SGHNT and CDR2 YENEEA. The CDR3 DNA is TGTGCCAGCAGCTTAGGTTTGGGACAGAACAATGAGCAGTTCTTC. As protein: CASSLGLGQNNEQFF. Full variable domain (missing parts from reference TRBV11-3 and TRBJ2-1): EAGVVQSPRYKIIEKKQPVAFWCNPISGHNTLYWYLQNLGQGPELLIRYENEEAVDDSQLPKDRFSAERLKGVDSTLKIQPAELGDSAVYLCASSLGLGQNNEQFFGPGTRLTVL.

The rearrangement joins TRBV6-6 to TRBJ1-6; D call uncertain. Germline CDR1 and CDR2: MNHNY and SVGAGI (reference sequence). This CDR3 region has 17 residues. Trimming removed 5 bases from V and 10 bases from J, with 24 bases in between. CDR3 protein: CASSPRVGTAGHSPLHF. CDR3 nucleotides: TGTGCCAGCAGTCCCCGAGTAGGAACGGCTGGGCACTCACCCCTCCACTTT.

The V gene is TRBV28, the J gene TRBJ2-2; 15 bases are a match to TRBD2. Germline lookup yields CDR1 MDHEN and CDR2 SYDVKM. Trimming took 6 bases from V and 3 from J; bases not matched to a gene: 5. This CDR3 region has 17 residues. CDR3 coding DNA: TGTGCCAGCAGCGGGACTAGCGGGGGGTGGTACACCGGGGAGCTGTTTTTT. This sequence encodes CASSGTSGGWYTGELFF.

The J gene is TRBJ1-1, the V gene TRBV16; D perhaps matches TRBD1 (6 bases). The CDR3 length is 15 residues. Trimming stripped 4 bases from V and 5 bases from J, with 17 bases between. Germline CDR1 and CDR2: KGHSY and FQNENV. CDR3 DNA sequence: TGTGCCAGCAGCCCCAGGACAGCAGCGAAGACTGAAGCTTTCTTT. Protein: CASSPRTAAKTEAFF.

The chain links TRBV7-2 to TRBJ2-1; 14 bases agree with TRBD2. CDR1 is SGHTA, CDR2 FQGNSA, per germline. CDR3 size: 19 residues. V gave up 4 bases and J gave up 4 bases; unmatched junction bases: 12. The CDR3 nucleotides read TGTGCCAGCAGCTCACCGCCTCGGGGACTAGCGGGGGTATACAATGAGCAGTTCTTC. Translated: CASSSPPRGLAGVYNEQFF. Full variable domain (remainder filled in from reference TRBV7-2 and TRBJ2-1): GAGVSQSPSNKVTEKGKDVELRCDPISGHTALYWYRQSLGQGLEFLIYFQGNSAPDKSGLPSDRFSAERTGGSVSTLTIQRTQQEDSAVYLCASSSPPRGLAGVYNEQFFGPGTRLTVL.

The rearrangement uses TRBV7-9 and TRBJ1-4, with 8 nucleotides matching TRBD1. CDR1 and CDR2 from the germline V gene are SEHNR and FQNEAQ (reference sequence). The CDR3 is 16 amino acids. V dropped 5 bases and J dropped 5; count of bases not matched to a gene: 10. The CDR3 DNA follows: TGTGCCAGCAGCGTTATCGGGACAGGTCCAAATGAAAAACTGTTTTTT. It specifies CASSVIGTGPNEKLFF.

The V and J genes are TRBV28 and TRBJ1-4; 8 bases align to TRBD1. V dropped 5 bases and J dropped 4; count of bases not matched to a gene: 3. This CDR3 region has 14 residues. CDR1 is MDHEN, CDR2 SYDVKM, per germline. The CDR3 loop reads CASSDRGGNEKLFF. The CDR3 region has the DNA TGTGCCAGCAGTGACAGGGGAGGTAATGAAAAACTGTTTTTT. The full variable domain, its missing parts supplied by reference TRBV28 and TRBJ1-4, is DVKVTQSSRYLVKRTGEKVFLECVQDMDHENMFWYRQDPGLGLRLIYFSYDVKMKEKGDIPEGYSVSREKKERFSLILESASTNQTSMYLCASSDRGGNEKLFFGSGTQLSVL.

J is TRBJ1-2 and V is TRBV2; D not certain. V was cut by 7 bases and J by 2 bases, with 23 bases left in between. Germline CDR1 and CDR2: SNHLY and FYNNEI. This CDR3 contains 17 residues. The CDR3, as DNA: TGTGCCAGCACCTCCCCCTTCGGGAACCCAAAGAACTATGGCTACACCTTC. Protein: CASTSPFGNPKNYGYTF.

In nucleotides, the CDR3 is TGTGCCAGCAGCGTAGCCCCTAGCACAGATACGCAGTATTTT. Its protein product is CASSVAPSTDTQYF. The genes are TRBV9 and TRBJ2-3; D ambiguous. The CDR3 loop spans 14 amino acids. In germline, CDR1 is SGDLS, CDR2 YYNGEE. The germline V and J ends were trimmed by 0 bases and 0 bases, with 5 bases remaining between them. The full variable domain, rest sourced from reference TRBV9 and TRBJ2-3, is DSGVTQTPKHLITATGQRVTLRCSPRSGDLSVYWYQQSLDQGLQFLIQYYNGEERAKGNILERFSAQQFPDLHSELNLSSLELGDSALYFCASSVAPSTDTQYFGPGTRLTVL.

The J gene is TRBJ2-7, the V gene TRBV28, with D possibly matching TRBD1 (6 bases). The ends were cut back, 7 bases at V and 4 bases at J, with 20 bases in the middle. Germline V lookup: CDR1 MDHEN, CDR2 SYDVKM. The CDR3 is made up of 15 amino acids. This CDR3 reads CASIPRRGIGYEQYF. The CDR3 region has the DNA TGTGCCAGCATCCCGCGAAGGGGGATTGGGTACGAGCAGTACTTC.

The chain uses TRBV3-1 (or the pseudogene TRBV3-2) and TRBJ2-5; the D gene is possibly TRBD1 (6 bases). Trimming took 5 bases from V and 6 from J, leaving 13 bases between them. The CDR3 runs to 13 residues. Germline CDR1 LGHDT, CDR2 YNNKEL (reference sequence). The CDR3 is CASSRRQDKTQYF. The CDR3, as DNA: TGTGCCAGCAGCAGACGACAGGACAAGACCCAGTACTTC.

The chain links TRBV24-1 to TRBJ1-1; a weak D match, TRBD1 (5 bases). Looked up from germline, CDR1 is KGHDR and CDR2 is SFDVKD. Trimming removed 5 bases from V and 1 base from J, with 10 bases in between. The CDR3 spans 14 residues. The CDR3 nucleotides are TGTGCCACCAGTGGCGGGACGGGGAACACTGAAGCTTTCTTT. Translating gives CATSGGTGNTEAFF.

This sequence joins TRBV6-2 or TRBV6-3 and TRBJ2-7, with 8 bases fitting TRBD1. The V gene's germline CDR1 is MNHEY and CDR2 SVGEGT. The CDR3 runs 14 residues. The trim removed 6 bases at V and 2 bases at J, leaving 6 bases unmatched. The CDR3 nucleotides read TGTGCCAGCAGCCTCGGACAGGGACCCTACGAGCAGTACTTC. Amino acids: CASSLGQGPYEQYF.

Only one count was recorded for this clone. CDR3 residues: CASSRRGMGEKLFF. DNA for the CDR3: TGTGCCAGCAGTCGCAGGGGCATGGGTGAAAAACTGTTTTTT. This sequence joins TRBV2 and TRBJ1-4; weak D call: TRBD1 (6 bases). CDR1 and CDR2 (germline): SNHLY, FYNNEI. The CDR3 sequence is 14 residues long. Trimming shortened V by 5 bases and J by 7 bases, and 14 bases separated the two germline ends.

The count of this clone is one. This chain joins TRBV7-8 and TRBJ1-5; no clear D gene. CDR3 length: 13 residues. Trimming took 1 base from V and 7 from J, leaving 8 bases between them. The V gene's germline CDR1 is SGHVS and CDR2 FQNEAQ. CDR3: CASSLVAGQPQHF. As DNA, the CDR3 is TGTGCCAGCAGCTTAGTGGCAGGACAGCCCCAGCATTTT. The complete variable domain, with remaining parts taken from reference TRBV7-8 and TRBJ1-5, reads GAGVSQSPRYKVAKRGQDVALRCDPISGHVSLFWYQQALGQGPEFLTYFQNEAQLDKSGLPSDRFFAERPEGSVSTLKIQRTQQEDSAVYLCASSLVAGQPQHFGDGTRLSIL.

The chain uses TRBV9 and TRBJ1-1; TRBD1 agrees at 10 bases. The trim removed 4 bases at V and 1 base at J, leaving 4 bases unmatched. This CDR3 contains 15 residues. The germline V gene has CDR1 SGDLS and CDR2 YYNGEE. In DNA, the CDR3 is TGTGCCAGCAGCCCAGGGACAGGGGCGAACACTGAAGCTTTCTTT. This sequence encodes CASSPGTGANTEAFF. The full variable domain, its missing parts supplied by reference TRBV9 and TRBJ1-1, is DSGVTQTPKHLITATGQRVTLRCSPRSGDLSVYWYQQSLDQGLQFLIQYYNGEERAKGNILERFSAQQFPDLHSELNLSSLELGDSALYFCASSPGTGANTEAFFGQGTRLTVV.

Only a few counts were recorded for this clone. This chain links TRBV5-4 with TRBJ1-6; maybe TRBD1 (6 bases). The CDR3 spans 13 residues. Trimming pared 1 base from V and 8 bases from J, leaving 7 bases between. The germline CDR1 and CDR2 sequences are SGHNT and YYREEE (reference sequence). The CDR3 coding sequence is TGTGCCAGCAGCTTGTACAGGGATTCACCCCTCCACTTT. Translated, it gives CASSLYRDSPLHF.

The V gene is TRBV19, the J gene TRBJ2-2; 8 bases are shared with TRBD1. V was pared by 4 bases and J by 2 bases, with 6 bases of the junction left unmatched. The length of the CDR3 is 16 residues. The germline gives CDR1 LNHDA, CDR2 SQIVND (reference sequence). CDR3 amino acids: CASSNRQGLNTGELFF. CDR3 nucleotide sequence: TGTGCCAGTAGTAACCGACAGGGGTTAAACACCGGGGAGCTGTTTTTT.

The V and J genes are TRBV2 and TRBJ1-6; 9 nucleotides match TRBD1. The CDR3 runs 16 residues. Germline V gene lookup returns CDR1 SNHLY and CDR2 FYNNEI. The V and J ends lost 5 bases and 4 bases, in that order; junction bases with no gene match: 6. The CDR3: CASSPGQGPYNSPLHF. The CDR3 nucleotides are TGTGCCAGCAGTCCGGGACAGGGACCTTATAATTCACCCCTCCACTTT.

The V and J genes are TRBV7-8 and TRBJ1-1; 9 bases map to TRBD1. This CDR3 region has 14 residues. The V gene's germline CDR1 is SGHVS and CDR2 FQNEAQ. The CDR3 region is CDPGQGPLNTEAFF. The CDR3, as DNA: TGTGATCCGGGACAGGGCCCATTGAACACTGAAGCTTTCTTT. The complete variable domain, with remaining parts taken from reference TRBV7-8 and TRBJ1-1, reads GAGVSQSPRYKVAKRGQDVALRCDPISGHVSLFWYQQALGQGPEFLTYFQNEAQLDKSGLPSDRFFAERPEGSVSTLKIQRTQQEDSAVYLCDPGQGPLNTEAFFGQGTRLTVV.

This chain joins TRBV6-5 and TRBJ1-6; 7 bases are a match to TRBD1. V shed 5 bases and J 7 bases; nucleotides not matched to a gene: 2. The CDR3 consists of 13 residues. Germline V gives CDR1 MNHEY, CDR2 SVGAGI. The CDR3: CASSLQGNSPLHF. For the CDR3, the DNA is TGTGCCAGCAGTCTACAGGGGAATTCACCCCTCCACTTT.